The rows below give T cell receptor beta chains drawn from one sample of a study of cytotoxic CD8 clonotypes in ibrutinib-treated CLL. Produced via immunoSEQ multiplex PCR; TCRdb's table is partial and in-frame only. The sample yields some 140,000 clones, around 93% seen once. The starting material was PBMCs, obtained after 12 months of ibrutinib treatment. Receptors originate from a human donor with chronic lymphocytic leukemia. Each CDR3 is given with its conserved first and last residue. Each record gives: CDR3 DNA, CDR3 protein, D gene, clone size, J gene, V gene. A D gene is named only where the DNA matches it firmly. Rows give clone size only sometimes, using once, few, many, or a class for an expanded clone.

cdr3_nt: TGTGCCAGCAGCCCCGCGGATGGTCAGCCCCAGCATTTT; cdr3_aa: CASSPADGQPQHF; d_call: -; clone_size: once; j_call: TRBJ1-5; v_call: TRBV7-9
cdr3_nt: TGTGCCAGCCTAACAGAGCACGATGGCTACACCTTC; cdr3_aa: CASLTEHDGYTF; d_call: -; clone_size: -; j_call: TRBJ1-2; v_call: TRBV5-4
cdr3_nt: TGCAGCGTGGGACGACAGGGAAGTGGCTACACCTTC; cdr3_aa: CSVGRQGSGYTF; d_call: TRBD1; clone_size: -; j_call: TRBJ1-2; v_call: TRBV29-1
cdr3_nt: TGTGCCAGCAGAGGGGACAGTGCGAACACCGGGGAGCTGTTTTTT; cdr3_aa: CASRGDSANTGELFF; d_call: TRBD1; clone_size: -; j_call: TRBJ2-2; v_call: TRBV6-1
cdr3_nt: TGTGCCAGCAGCCACGGCGGGGGAACCTACGAGCAGTACTTC; cdr3_aa: CASSHGGGTYEQYF; d_call: TRBD2; clone_size: -; j_call: TRBJ2-7; v_call: TRBV11-2
cdr3_nt: TGCGCCAGCAGCTTCCTCACAGATACGCAGTATTTT; cdr3_aa: CASSFLTDTQYF; d_call: -; clone_size: -; j_call: TRBJ2-3; v_call: TRBV5-1
cdr3_nt: TGTGCCAGCAGCCAAGATCTTAGGCTAGCGGGAGGGCCACGGGAGCTGTTTTTT; cdr3_aa: CASSQDLRLAGGPRELFF; d_call: TRBD2; clone_size: -; j_call: TRBJ2-2; v_call: TRBV4-2
cdr3_nt: TGCGCCAGCAGCCCCACGGGACAAGTCCAAGAGACCCAGTACTTC; cdr3_aa: CASSPTGQVQETQYF; d_call: -; clone_size: -; j_call: TRBJ2-5; v_call: TRBV5-1
cdr3_nt: TGTGCCAGTAGTATCCCCTCTCGGTTGGATGAAAAACTGTTTTTT; cdr3_aa: CASSIPSRLDEKLFF; d_call: -; clone_size: once; j_call: TRBJ1-4; v_call: TRBV19
cdr3_nt: TGTGCCAGCAGCCCAGACAAGGGAAGTCCTGAAGCTTTCTTT; cdr3_aa: CASSPDKGSPEAFF; d_call: -; clone_size: -; j_call: TRBJ1-1; v_call: TRBV6-5
cdr3_nt: TGTGCCAGCAGCGTAGGGGTGGGAGGCGGGTACAATGAGCAGTTCTTC; cdr3_aa: CASSVGVGGGYNEQFF; d_call: -; clone_size: -; j_call: TRBJ2-1; v_call: TRBV9
cdr3_nt: TGTGCCGGACAGGGATCCGGGGAGCTGTTTTTT; cdr3_aa: CAGQGSGELFF; d_call: TRBD1; clone_size: -; j_call: TRBJ2-2; v_call: TRBV5-4
cdr3_nt: TGTGCCAGCAGCATGAGGGGGACCTACAATGAGCAGTTCTTC; cdr3_aa: CASSMRGTYNEQFF; d_call: -; clone_size: once; j_call: TRBJ2-1; v_call: TRBV27
cdr3_nt: TGTGCCAGTAGTATAGATTCCGGCGGGAACACCGGGGAGCTGTTTTTT; cdr3_aa: CASSIDSGGNTGELFF; d_call: -; clone_size: -; j_call: TRBJ2-2; v_call: TRBV19
cdr3_nt: TGTGCCAGCAGCTTCCGGGACAGAGATGAAAAACTGTTTTTT; cdr3_aa: CASSFRDRDEKLFF; d_call: TRBD1; clone_size: -; j_call: TRBJ1-4; v_call: TRBV5-5
cdr3_nt: TGTGCCAGCAGTATCGAGAGTTTGGGCAGCTTTTTTTTT; cdr3_aa: CASSIESLGSFFF; d_call: -; clone_size: -; j_call: TRBJ1-4; v_call: TRBV28
cdr3_nt: TGTGCCAGTAGTACAGTCGGCAACACAGATACGCAGTATTTT; cdr3_aa: CASSTVGNTDTQYF; d_call: -; clone_size: once; j_call: TRBJ2-3; v_call: TRBV19
cdr3_nt: TGCGCCAGCAGAAAAACCGGAGAAATCAATGAGCAGTTCTTC; cdr3_aa: CASRKTGEINEQFF; d_call: -; clone_size: -; j_call: TRBJ2-1; v_call: TRBV5-1
cdr3_nt: TGTGCCAGCAGCAACCGGGACGTCGGATCCTACGAGCAGTACTTC; cdr3_aa: CASSNRDVGSYEQYF; d_call: -; clone_size: -; j_call: TRBJ2-7; v_call: TRBV7-9
cdr3_nt: TGTGCCAGCAGCGTAGGACTAGCGGGAACCTACGAGCAGTACTTC; cdr3_aa: CASSVGLAGTYEQYF; d_call: TRBD2; clone_size: -; j_call: TRBJ2-7; v_call: TRBV9
cdr3_nt: TGTGCCACAGCTCCAACAGGGGGCGGAAATCAGCCCCAGCATTTT; cdr3_aa: CATAPTGGGNQPQHF; d_call: TRBD1; clone_size: -; j_call: TRBJ1-5; v_call: TRBV10-3
cdr3_nt: TGTGCCAGCAGCTTAGCCTTGAACACCGGGGAGCTGTTTTTT; cdr3_aa: CASSLALNTGELFF; d_call: -; clone_size: -; j_call: TRBJ2-2; v_call: TRBV7-3
cdr3_nt: TGCGCCAGCAGCCAAGTGGGGACTAGCGGGAAGAATGAGCAGTTCTTC; cdr3_aa: CASSQVGTSGKNEQFF; d_call: TRBD2; clone_size: -; j_call: TRBJ2-1; v_call: TRBV4-3
cdr3_nt: TGTGCCAGCAGCGTAAGCGGGAGGGACGAGCAGTACTTC; cdr3_aa: CASSVSGRDEQYF; d_call: TRBD2; clone_size: -; j_call: TRBJ2-7; v_call: TRBV7-8
cdr3_nt: TGCAGCGTTGATCGGAAATACAATGAGCAGTTCTTC; cdr3_aa: CSVDRKYNEQFF; d_call: -; clone_size: -; j_call: TRBJ2-1; v_call: TRBV29-1
cdr3_nt: TGTGCCAGCAGTGCGGACGAGGGTACCTACAATGAGCAGTTCTTC; cdr3_aa: CASSADEGTYNEQFF; d_call: -; clone_size: -; j_call: TRBJ2-1; v_call: TRBV2
cdr3_nt: TGTGCCAGCAGAGCGGGGGGCGCCGCAACTAATGAAAAACTGTTTTTT; cdr3_aa: CASRAGGAATNEKLFF; d_call: -; clone_size: -; j_call: TRBJ1-4; v_call: TRBV7-9
cdr3_nt: TGTGCCAGCAGGGTAACAGGTGTAACAGATACGCAGTATTTT; cdr3_aa: CASRVTGVTDTQYF; d_call: -; clone_size: -; j_call: TRBJ2-3; v_call: TRBV28